The 5 T cell receptor beta chains listed next were all sequenced from one sample in a study of T-cell reconstitution after alpha-beta-depleted transplantation in children. For TCRbeta, the library was prepared with unique molecular identifiers. TCRdb independently ran MiXCR on the PCR reads; one entry per CDR3 protein. Here the sample spans approximately 340,000 distinct CDR3 sequences, 10% being singletons. Here the sequenced sample was PBMCs from the stem cell graft donor, taken from the stem cell graft. The receptors come from a human donor who donated a stem cell graft to a child with acute lymphoblastic leukemia.

This sequence joins TRBV4-2 and TRBJ2-7; 10 bases are a match to TRBD2. The CDR3 is 16 amino acids. The J segment lost 2 bases and the V segment lost 1 base, leaving 5 bases of the junction unmatched. From germline, CDR1 is LGHNA and CDR2 YNFKEQ. As DNA, the CDR3 is TGTGCCAGCAGCCAAGGGACAGCGGGAGGGGCCTACGAGCAGTACTTC. Translating it yields CASSQGTAGGAYEQYF.

The chain joins TRBV5-1 to TRBJ2-4; D is uncertain. Per the germline V gene, CDR1 is SGHRS and CDR2 is YFSETQ. This CDR3 is 14 amino acids long. V lost 7 bases and J lost 2, with 13 bases in between. The CDR3, as DNA: TGCGCCAGCGTCGGTGGCACCTCCAAAAACATTCAGTACTTC. It translates to CASVGGTSKNIQYF.

This clonotype was seen at least ten times. The chain couples TRBV5-6 to TRBJ1-6; D gene ambiguous. CDR3 length: 15 residues. Trimming shortened V by 4 bases and J by 4 bases, and 12 bases separated the two germline ends. From germline, CDR1 is SGHDT and CDR2 YYEEEE. The CDR3, as DNA: TGTGCCAGCAGCGTACCGGGAACTTATAATTCACCCCTCCACTTT. It is translated as CASSVPGTYNSPLHF.

The rearrangement links TRBV7-3 to TRBJ2-1; 9 positions match TRBD1. The J segment lost 6 bases and the V segment lost 5 bases, leaving 8 bases of the junction unmatched. Looked up from germline, CDR1 is SGHTA and CDR2 is FQGTGA. The CDR3 contains 15 residues. The CDR3 region has the DNA TGTGCCAGCAGCATGACAGGGGGGACCCTCAATGAGCAGTTCTTC. Its translation: CASSMTGGTLNEQFF.

This chain joins TRBV20-1 and TRBJ1-1; D is unclear. Between the trimmed V and J ends, which lost 7 bases and 0 bases, there was a span of 12 bases. CDR3 length: 13 residues. Germline loops: CDR1 DFQATT, CDR2 SNEGSKA (reference sequence). CDR3 loop: CSVPTGLNTEAFF. As DNA, the CDR3 is TGCAGTGTCCCGACCGGATTGAACACTGAAGCTTTCTTT.